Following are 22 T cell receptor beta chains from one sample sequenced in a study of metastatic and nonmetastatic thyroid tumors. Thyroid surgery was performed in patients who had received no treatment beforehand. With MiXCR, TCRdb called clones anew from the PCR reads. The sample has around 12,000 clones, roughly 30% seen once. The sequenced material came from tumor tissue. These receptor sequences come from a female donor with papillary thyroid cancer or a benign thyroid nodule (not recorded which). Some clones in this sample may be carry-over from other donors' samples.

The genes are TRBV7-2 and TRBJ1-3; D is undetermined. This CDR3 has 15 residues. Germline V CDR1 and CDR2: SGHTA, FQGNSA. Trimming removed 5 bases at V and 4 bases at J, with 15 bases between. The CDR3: CASSPNTGRGNTIYF. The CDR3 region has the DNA TGTGCCAGCAGCCCGAACACCGGCCGGGGAAACACCATATATTTT.

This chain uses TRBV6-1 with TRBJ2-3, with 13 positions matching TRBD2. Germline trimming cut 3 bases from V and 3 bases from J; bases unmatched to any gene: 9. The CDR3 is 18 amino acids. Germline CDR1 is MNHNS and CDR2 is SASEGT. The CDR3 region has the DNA TGTGCCAGCAGTGAGTCTAGGACTAGCGGGAGTGTTACAGATACGCAGTATTTT. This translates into CASSESRTSGSVTDTQYF.

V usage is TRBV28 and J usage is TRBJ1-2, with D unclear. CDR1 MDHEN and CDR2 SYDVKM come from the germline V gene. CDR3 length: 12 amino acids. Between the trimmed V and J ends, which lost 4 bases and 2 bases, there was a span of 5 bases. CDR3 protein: CASSSSNYGYTF. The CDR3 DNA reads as TGTGCCAGCAGTTCCTCGAACTATGGCTACACCTTC.

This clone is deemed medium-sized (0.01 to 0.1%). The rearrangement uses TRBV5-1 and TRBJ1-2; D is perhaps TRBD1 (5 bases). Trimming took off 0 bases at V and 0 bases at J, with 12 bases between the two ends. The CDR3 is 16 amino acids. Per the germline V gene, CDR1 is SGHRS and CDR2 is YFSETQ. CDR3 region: CASSLAGDETNYGYTF. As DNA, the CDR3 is TGCGCCAGCAGCTTGGCGGGGGACGAGACTAACTATGGCTACACCTTC.

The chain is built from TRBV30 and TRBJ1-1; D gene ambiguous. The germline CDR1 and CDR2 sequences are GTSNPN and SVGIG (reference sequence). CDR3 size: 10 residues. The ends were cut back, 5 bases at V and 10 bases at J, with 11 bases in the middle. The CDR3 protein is CAWGENGAFF. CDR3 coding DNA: TGTGCCTGGGGGGAGAACGGAGCTTTCTTT.

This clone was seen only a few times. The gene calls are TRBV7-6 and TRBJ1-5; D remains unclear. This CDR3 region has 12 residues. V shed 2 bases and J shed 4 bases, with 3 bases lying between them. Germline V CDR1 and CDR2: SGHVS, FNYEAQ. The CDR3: CASSLSNQPQHF. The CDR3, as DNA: TGTGCCAGCAGCTTATCTAATCAGCCCCAGCATTTT. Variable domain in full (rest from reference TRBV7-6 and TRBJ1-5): GAGVSQSPRYKVTKRGQDVALRCDPISGHVSLYWYRQALGQGPEFLTYFNYEAQQDKSGLPNDRFSAERPEGSISTLTIQRTEQRDSAMYRCASSLSNQPQHFGDGTRLSIL.

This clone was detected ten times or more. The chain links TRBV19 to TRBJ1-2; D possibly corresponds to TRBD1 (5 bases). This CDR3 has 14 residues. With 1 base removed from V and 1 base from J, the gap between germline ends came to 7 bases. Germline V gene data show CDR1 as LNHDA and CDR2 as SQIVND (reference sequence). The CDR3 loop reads CASSIGQFNYGYTF. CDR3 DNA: TGTGCCAGTAGTATAGGACAGTTTAACTATGGCTACACCTTC.

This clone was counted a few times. The CDR3 bases are TGTGCCAGCAGTCGGGACAGCCACTATGGCTACACCTTC. It is translated as CASSRDSHYGYTF. The V call is TRBV6-1, the J call TRBJ1-2; 7 bases fit TRBD1. Germline V gives CDR1 MNHNS, CDR2 SASEGT. J was trimmed by 3 bases and V by 5 bases; bases with no gene match: 3. The CDR3 totals 13 residues.

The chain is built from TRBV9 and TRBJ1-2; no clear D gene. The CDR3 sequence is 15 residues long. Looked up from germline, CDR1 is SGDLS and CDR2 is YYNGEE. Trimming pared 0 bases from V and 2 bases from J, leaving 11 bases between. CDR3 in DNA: TGTGCCAGCAGCGTAGCTGGCCCGAGGAACTATGGCTACACCTTC. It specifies CASSVAGPRNYGYTF. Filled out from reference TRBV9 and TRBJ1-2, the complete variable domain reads DSGVTQTPKHLITATGQRVTLRCSPRSGDLSVYWYQQSLDQGLQFLIQYYNGEERAKGNILERFSAQQFPDLHSELNLSSLELGDSALYFCASSVAGPRNYGYTFGSGTRLTVV.

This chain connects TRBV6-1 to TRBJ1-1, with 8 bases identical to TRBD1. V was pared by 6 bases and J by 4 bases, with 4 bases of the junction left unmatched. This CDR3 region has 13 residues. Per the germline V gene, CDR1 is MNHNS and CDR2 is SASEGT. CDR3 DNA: TGTGCCAGCAGGGACAGGGAGGCCACTGAAGCTTTCTTT. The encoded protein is CASRDREATEAFF.

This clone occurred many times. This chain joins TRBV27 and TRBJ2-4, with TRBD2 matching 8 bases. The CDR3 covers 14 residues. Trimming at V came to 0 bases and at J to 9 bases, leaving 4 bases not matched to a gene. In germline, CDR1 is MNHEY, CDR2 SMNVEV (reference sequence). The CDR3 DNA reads TGTGCCAGCAGTTTATCGGCGGGGGGTGGCATTCAGTACTTC. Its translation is CASSLSAGGGIQYF.

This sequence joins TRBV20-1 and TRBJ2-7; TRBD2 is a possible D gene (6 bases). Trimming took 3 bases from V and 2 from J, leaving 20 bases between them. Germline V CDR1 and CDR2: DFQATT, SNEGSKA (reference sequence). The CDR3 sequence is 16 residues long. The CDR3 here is CSARPRWGVQPYEQYF. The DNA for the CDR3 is TGCAGTGCTAGGCCTAGATGGGGGGTCCAACCCTACGAGCAGTACTTC.

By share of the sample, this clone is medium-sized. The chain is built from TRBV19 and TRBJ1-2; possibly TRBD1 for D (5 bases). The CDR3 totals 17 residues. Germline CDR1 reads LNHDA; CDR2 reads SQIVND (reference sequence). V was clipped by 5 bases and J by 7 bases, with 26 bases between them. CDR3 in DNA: TGTGCCAGTAGTCGAATAACGACCGGGACTCTTGTTCCTGGCTACACCTTC. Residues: CASSRITTGTLVPGYTF.

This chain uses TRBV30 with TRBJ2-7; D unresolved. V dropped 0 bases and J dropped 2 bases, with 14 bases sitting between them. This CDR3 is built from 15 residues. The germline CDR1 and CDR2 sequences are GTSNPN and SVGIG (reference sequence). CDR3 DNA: TGTGCCTGGAGTGTAGGTCCCCCCGCACCCTACGAGCAGTACTTC. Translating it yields CAWSVGPPAPYEQYF.

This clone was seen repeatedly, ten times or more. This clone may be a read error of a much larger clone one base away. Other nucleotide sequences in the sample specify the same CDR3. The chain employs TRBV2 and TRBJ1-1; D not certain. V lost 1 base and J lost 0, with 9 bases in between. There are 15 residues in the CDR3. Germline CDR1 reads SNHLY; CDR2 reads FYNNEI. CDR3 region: CASSEEGGVNTEAFF. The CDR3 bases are TGTGCCAGCAGTGAAGAGGGAGGTGTGAACACTGAAGCTTTCTTT.

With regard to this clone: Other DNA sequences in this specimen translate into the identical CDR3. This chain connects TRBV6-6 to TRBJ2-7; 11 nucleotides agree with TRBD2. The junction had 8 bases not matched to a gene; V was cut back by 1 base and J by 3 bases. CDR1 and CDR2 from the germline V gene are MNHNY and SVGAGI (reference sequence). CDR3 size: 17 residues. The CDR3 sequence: CASSYLGSLAGGYEQYF. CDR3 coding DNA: TGTGCCAGCAGTTACTTGGGGAGCCTAGCGGGAGGCTACGAGCAGTACTTC.

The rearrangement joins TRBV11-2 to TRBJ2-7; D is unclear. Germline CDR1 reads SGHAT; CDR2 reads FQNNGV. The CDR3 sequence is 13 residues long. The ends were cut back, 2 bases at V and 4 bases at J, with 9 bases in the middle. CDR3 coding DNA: TGTGCCAGCAGCTTAAGTGTCGGTTACGAGCAGTACTTC. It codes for CASSLSVGYEQYF.

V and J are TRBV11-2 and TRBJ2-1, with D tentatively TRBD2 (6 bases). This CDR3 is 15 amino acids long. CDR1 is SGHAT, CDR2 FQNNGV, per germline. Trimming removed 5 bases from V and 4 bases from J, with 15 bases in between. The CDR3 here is CASSVVAAAYNEQFF. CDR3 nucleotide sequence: TGTGCCAGCAGCGTTGTAGCGGCTGCTTACAATGAGCAGTTCTTC. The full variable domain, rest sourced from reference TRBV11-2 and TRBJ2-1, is EAGVAQSPRYKIIEKRQSVAFWCNPISGHATLYWYQQILGQGPKLLIQFQNNGVVDDSQLPKDRFSAERLKGVDSTLKIQPAKLEDSAVYLCASSVVAAAYNEQFFGPGTRLTVL.

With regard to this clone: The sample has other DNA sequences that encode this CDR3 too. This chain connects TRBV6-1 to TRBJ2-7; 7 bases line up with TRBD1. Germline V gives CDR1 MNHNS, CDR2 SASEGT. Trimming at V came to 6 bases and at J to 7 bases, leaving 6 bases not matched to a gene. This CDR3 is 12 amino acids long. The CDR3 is CASRSNRGEQYF. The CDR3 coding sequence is TGTGCCAGCAGATCTAACAGGGGAGAGCAGTACTTC.

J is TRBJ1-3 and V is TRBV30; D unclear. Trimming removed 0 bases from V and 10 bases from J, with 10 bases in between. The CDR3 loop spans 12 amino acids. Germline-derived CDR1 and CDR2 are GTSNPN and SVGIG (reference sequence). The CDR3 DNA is TGTGCCTGGAGTGTACCGGGAGGAACCATATATTTT. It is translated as CAWSVPGGTIYF.

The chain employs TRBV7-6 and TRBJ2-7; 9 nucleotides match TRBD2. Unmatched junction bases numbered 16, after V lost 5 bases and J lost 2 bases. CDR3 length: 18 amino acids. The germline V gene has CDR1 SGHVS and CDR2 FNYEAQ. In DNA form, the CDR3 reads TGTGCCAGCAGCCAATCAACACCTAGCGGGGAATATACCTACGAGCAGTACTTC. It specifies CASSQSTPSGEYTYEQYF. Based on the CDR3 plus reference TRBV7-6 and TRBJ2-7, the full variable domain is GAGVSQSPRYKVTKRGQDVALRCDPISGHVSLYWYRQALGQGPEFLTYFNYEAQQDKSGLPNDRFSAERPEGSISTLTIQRTEQRDSAMYRCASSQSTPSGEYTYEQYFGPGTRLTVT.

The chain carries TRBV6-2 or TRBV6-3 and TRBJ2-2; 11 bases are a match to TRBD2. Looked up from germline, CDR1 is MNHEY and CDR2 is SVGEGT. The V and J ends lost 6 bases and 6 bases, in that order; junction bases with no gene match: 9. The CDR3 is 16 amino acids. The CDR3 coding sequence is TGTGCCAGCAGGGGCGGGACTAGCGGTTATGCCGGGGAGCTGTTTTTT. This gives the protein CASRGGTSGYAGELFF.